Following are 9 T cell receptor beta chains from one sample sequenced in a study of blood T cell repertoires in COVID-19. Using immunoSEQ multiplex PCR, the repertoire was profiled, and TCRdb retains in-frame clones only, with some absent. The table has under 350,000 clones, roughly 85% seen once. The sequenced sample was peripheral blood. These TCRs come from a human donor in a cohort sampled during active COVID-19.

CDR3 nucleotides: TGTGCCAGCAGCTTGGGAGTCGACTCCTACGAGCAGTACTTC. Translating gives CASSLGVDSYEQYF. This chain uses TRBV5-4 with TRBJ2-7; no firm D call. Germline-derived CDR1 and CDR2 are SGHNT and YYREEE (reference sequence). The CDR3 is 14 amino acids. Trimming removed 0 bases from V and 0 bases from J, with 7 bases in between.

CDR3 sequence (DNA): TGCAGCGCGGACAGACACACCGGGGAGCTGTTTTTT. The encoded protein is CSADRHTGELFF. This chain connects TRBV29-1 to TRBJ2-2; a weak D match, TRBD1 (6 bases). Deletions cut 7 bases from V and 3 bases from J, with 9 bases between. The germline CDR1 and CDR2 sequences are SQVTM and ANQGSEA. This CDR3 is 12 amino acids long.

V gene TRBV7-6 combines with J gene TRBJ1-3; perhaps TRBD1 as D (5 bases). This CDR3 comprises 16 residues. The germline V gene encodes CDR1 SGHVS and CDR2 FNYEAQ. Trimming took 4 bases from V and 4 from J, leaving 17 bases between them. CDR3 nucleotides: TGTGCCAGCAGCTCCCAAAGCGGGGGGAGCGGAAACACCATATATTTT. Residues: CASSSQSGGSGNTIYF.

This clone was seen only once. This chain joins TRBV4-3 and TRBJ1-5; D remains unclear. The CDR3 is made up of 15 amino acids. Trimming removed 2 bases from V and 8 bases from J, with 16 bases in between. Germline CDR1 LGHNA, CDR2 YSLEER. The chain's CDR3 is CASSQNPLSREPQHF. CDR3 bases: TGCGCCAGCAGCCAAAACCCTCTTAGCCGTGAGCCCCAGCATTTT.

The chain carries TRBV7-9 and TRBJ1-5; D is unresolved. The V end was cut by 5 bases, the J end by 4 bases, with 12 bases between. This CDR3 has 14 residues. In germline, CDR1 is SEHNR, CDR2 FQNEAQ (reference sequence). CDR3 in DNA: TGTGCCAGCAGCCCCAATGTCCTAAATCAGCCCCAGCATTTT. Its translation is CASSPNVLNQPQHF.

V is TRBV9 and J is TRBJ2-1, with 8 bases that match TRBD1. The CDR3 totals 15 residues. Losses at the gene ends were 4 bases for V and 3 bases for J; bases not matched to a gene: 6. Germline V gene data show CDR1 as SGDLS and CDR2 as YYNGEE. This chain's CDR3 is CASSTGQGNYNEQFF. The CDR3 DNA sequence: TGTGCCAGCAGCACCGGACAGGGAAACTACAATGAGCAGTTCTTC.

CDR3 residues: CASSKDRDDEQYF. The CDR3 DNA reads TGTGCCAGCAGCAAAGACAGGGACGACGAGCAGTACTTC. The chain links TRBV21-1 to TRBJ2-7; the table's TRBD1 call for D was not verified on the DNA. TRBV21-1 is a documented pseudogene. The CDR3 totals 13 residues.

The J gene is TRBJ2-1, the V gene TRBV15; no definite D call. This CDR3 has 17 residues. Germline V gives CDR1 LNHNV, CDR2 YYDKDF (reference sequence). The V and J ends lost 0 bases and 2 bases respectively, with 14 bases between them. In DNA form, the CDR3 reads TGTGCCACCAGCAGAGATGGGCCCCCCCAACCCTACAATGAGCAGTTCTTC. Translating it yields CATSRDGPPQPYNEQFF.

The DNA of the CDR3 is TGTGCCAGCAGCCAAGATCGGGGTAGCGGGACTCGGGAGACCCAGTACTTC. It codes for CASSQDRGSGTRETQYF. This chain joins TRBV3-1 (or the pseudogene TRBV3-2) and TRBJ2-5; 8 nucleotides line up with TRBD2. CDR3 length equals 17 residues. After removal of 0 bases from V and 5 bases from J, the junction contained 11 bases not matched to a gene. CDR1 LGHDT and CDR2 YNNKEL come from the germline V gene (reference sequence).